A selection of T cell receptor beta chains follows, all from one sample in a study of blood T cells in healthy people across ages. TCRdb processed the 5' RACE reads anew with MiXCR; each CDR3 protein has one entry. Altogether fewer than 800,000 distinct CDR3 sequences are present, roughly 21% being singletons, with the ten largest covering 3% to 4%. What was sequenced was blood. All receptors derive from a man in his sixties or seventies in good health. CDR3s include the opening cysteine and the closing phenylalanine or tryptophan. The D gene is left open where the match is weak. Not every row has a clone size; where given, it reads once, few, many or a size class.

>.|TRBV4-3|TRBJ1-5|many
TGCGCCAGCAGCCAGAGTCCCAATCAGCCCCAGCATTTT
CASSQSPNQPQHF
>TRBD2|TRBV11-2|TRBJ2-5|few
TGTGCCAGCACCGGGACTAGCGGGAATATGTTTGCGTTCTTC
CASTGTSGNMFAFF
>TRBD2|TRBV7-9|TRBJ2-1|few
TGTGCCAGCAGTCAAGGAGGTAGCGGGAGCTCGAATGAGCAGTTCTTC
CASSQGGSGSSNEQFF
>.|TRBV5-5|TRBJ2-3|many
TGTGCCAGCAGCTTAGGGTCAGGCCCCACAGATACGCAGTATTTT
CASSLGSGPTDTQYF
>TRBD2|TRBV2|TRBJ2-7|many
TGTGCCAGCACGGTTCTAGCGGGCCTCTACGAGCAGTACTTC
CASTVLAGLYEQYF
>.|TRBV6-5|TRBJ2-7|.
TGTGCCAGCTATGACAGTCTCGAGCAGTACTTC
CASYDSLEQYF
>.|TRBV20-1|TRBJ2-1|.
TGCAGTGCTAGAGATCCGCTAGCCCACAATGAGCAGTTCTTC
CSARDPLAHNEQFF
>TRBD2|TRBV7-9|TRBJ2-7|many
TGTGCCAGCAGCCCCTGGACTAGCGACGAGCAGTACTTC
CASSPWTSDEQYF
>.|TRBV20-1|TRBJ2-7|few
TGCAGTGCTAGAAAACGGGGGTACGAGCAGTACTTC
CSARKRGYEQYF
>TRBD2|TRBV5-1|TRBJ2-5|.
TGCGCCAGCAGCTTGGCTATTCGCCTAGCGGAGCAAGAGGCCCAGTACTTC
CASSLAIRLAEQEAQYF
>TRBD2|TRBV5-6|TRBJ2-1|.
TGTGCCAGCAGCTTGTTGGTGATAGCGGGAGGGTACAATGAGCAGTTCTTC
CASSLLVIAGGYNEQFF
>TRBD1|TRBV20-1|TRBJ1-1|few
TGCAGGCCCGACAGGGGGGTTGTAGGCACTGAAGCTTTCTTT
CRPDRGVVGTEAFF
>.|TRBV6-5|TRBJ2-5|.
TGTGCCAGCAGCCCTGGGGGCCCAGTGGCCCAGTACTTC
CASSPGGPVAQYF
>TRBD1|TRBV2|TRBJ1-4|.
TGTGCCACTAGACAGGGGACGGCTAATGAAAAACTGTTTTTT
CATRQGTANEKLFF
>.|TRBV11-2|TRBJ1-1|few
TGTGCCAGCAGCTTAGCCGGGACTCAAGCTTTCTTT
CASSLAGTQAFF
>TRBD2|TRBV6-2/TRBV6-3|TRBJ2-1|.
TGTGCCAGCAGTTACTCAGCGCGGGAGTTGAACAATGAGCAGTTCTTC
CASSYSARELNNEQFF
>TRBD2|TRBV20-1|TRBJ2-5|few
TGCAGTGCTAGAGTCTCGGGCGGGAGGGCCTTAGAGACCCAGTACTTC
CSARVSGGRALETQYF
>TRBD2|TRBV9|TRBJ2-1|.
TGTGCCAGCAGCATAGACCCTTCGACTAGCGGGTTTGAGCAGTTCTTC
CASSIDPSTSGFEQFF
>.|TRBV25-1|TRBJ2-2|few
TGTGCCAGCAGTGAATACGCAGGGAGTGTACCCGGGGAGCTGTTTTTT
CASSEYAGSVPGELFF
>.|TRBV11-1|TRBJ2-3|few
TGTGCCAGCAGCTTAGCGGGTCGGCGCCGAAGCACAGATACGCAGTATTTT
CASSLAGRRRSTDTQYF
>.|TRBV7-9|TRBJ2-7|.
TGTGCCAGCAGCTTCTCAATGTACGAGCAGTACTTC
CASSFSMYEQYF
>.|TRBV7-2|TRBJ1-4|few
TGTGCCAGCAGCTTAGATACGCTTGAAAAACTGTTTTTT
CASSLDTLEKLFF
>.|TRBV5-1|TRBJ2-5|many
TGCGCCAGCAGTTCCCTCGGGGAGGAGACCCAGTACTTC
CASSSLGEETQYF
>.|TRBV20-1|TRBJ1-4|few
TGCAGTGCCCTTCCTCAGGGCGGGAATGAAAAACTGTTTTTT
CSALPQGGNEKLFF
>.|TRBV29-1|TRBJ1-2|many
TGCAGCGCCCGTGGGGGGTCCTATGGCTACACCTTC
CSARGGSYGYTF
>TRBD1|TRBV25-1|TRBJ1-4|few
TGTGCCAGCAGAACAGGGGGGGCTAATGAAAAACTGTTTTTT
CASRTGGANEKLFF
>.|TRBV6-5|TRBJ2-1|once
TGTGCCAGCACCTCAGCGGAGCCTACAAATGAGCAGTTCTTC
CASTSAEPTNEQFF